This T cell receptor (beta chain) was identified in a study of Ad26.COV2.S vaccination and SARS-CoV-2 variants listed by TCRdb under 2021. About the study as a whole: Vaccine-arm donors came from COV1001, a multicentre, randomized, double-blind, placebo-controlled phase I-IIa trial of Ad26.COV2.S in healthy adults. Ad26.COV2.S was administered intramuscularly at a dose of 5x10^10 or 1x10^11 viral particles, either as one shot or as two shots given 56 days apart. The specificity and breadth of SARS-CoV-2-reactive T cell receptors after Ad26.COV2.S vaccination were assessed by TCRbeta repertoire sequencing. A total of around 32 samples were included in the TCR-sequenced set, comprising around 19 Ad26.COV2.S vaccine recipients, 5 placebo recipients and 8 SARS-CoV-2 convalescent individuals. Participants in the trial were split at random into five groups of five each, receiving low-dose or high-dose Ad26.COV2.S once or twice, or else placebo on both occasions. Blinding of investigators to trial group allocation was maintained during experiments and outcome assessment.

A word on this clone: There is no known antigen for this receptor. Within one base of it there is no much larger clone, and no base qualities were kept.

The immunoSEQ Assay was used to sequence TCRbeta CDR3 regions. After extraction, genomic DNA underwent amplification by bias-controlled multiplex PCR, followed by high-throughput sequencing. The study's own analysis went as follows. To quantify the absolute abundance of each unique TCRbeta CDR3 region, sequences were collapsed and filtered. T cell fraction was estimated by normalization of TCRbeta template counts to usable DNA, with usable DNA being measured through amplification of reference genes present in all nucleated cells. Repertoire TCRs were annotated as SARS-CoV-2-specific by exact matching of V gene, CDR3 amino acid sequence and J gene to a known reactive TCR set. The reference SARS-CoV-2 TCR set was obtained from MIRA and was filtered for enrichment in COVID-19-positive ImmuneCODE repertoires, whereby public or cross-reactive TCRs were removed. Drawing on the MIRA antigens, annotated TCRs were analysed further at the level of specific ORF or position within ORF. Breadth was defined as annotated unique rearrangements over total unique productive rearrangements; depth was the summed frequency of those rearrangements. Two-sided Wilcoxon rank-sum tests were applied when comparing TCR breadth between groups. TCRdb's version of the immuneACCESS table is confined to in-frame rearrangements and falls short of the full clone set. An unresolved V gene accounts for under half of the shortfall where checked; the remainder is of unknown origin. The DNA gave D and trimming, while V, J and clone size come from that table. The sample table holds 300,000 to 350,000 clones, of which about nine tenths were seen once. Over 5% of the sample belongs to the ten largest clones.

Results the study describes overall, beyond this receptor: Higher spike-specific TCR breadth was observed in Ad26.COV2.S recipients than in placebo recipients (P = 0.0014). Comparable non-spike TCR breadth was observed between vaccine and placebo recipients, consistent with only spike being contained in the vaccine. The study was not powered to compare responses between vaccine doses or regimens. The authors noted that the TCR breadth and depth analyses may have underestimated total T cell responses. After vaccination, substantial breadth of spike-specific CD8+ and CD4+ T cell responses was reported.

The germline V gene gives CDR1 as LGHNA and CDR2 as YSLEER. The germline ends are 19 bases apart after V is trimmed by 1 base and J by 3 bases. The CDR3 numbers 17 residues from cysteine through valine. Only CDR3 DNA remains: 51 bases, in frame from the first base. The treatment or condition label on this specimen signifies: over 15 received Ad26.COV2.S at low or high dose, single or two shots; several received placebo; per-sample allocation not given. For vaccine and placebo recipients, repertoires were sequenced using samples collected on day 63 after the first injection. Between 29 July and 7 August 2020, Cohort 1b enrolled 25 adults aged 18-55 years at one site in Boston, USA. As a vaccine, Ad26.COV2.S was a replication-incompetent adenovirus type 26 vector that expressed a prefusion-stabilized SARS-CoV-2 spike protein derived from the original Wuhan strain.

The specimen comprised peripheral blood, sampled in a trial of Ad26.COV2.S vaccine versus placebo. The sequence was obtained from a person aged 18-65 years who received the Ad26.COV2.S COVID-19 vaccine or a placebo. The rearranged chain carries TRBV4-3 and TRBJ2-7; the D gene identity is not certain. The DNA sequence is TGCGCCAGCAGCCAAGGTGAACACCCCCATACAGACTACGAGCAGTACGTC. This gives the protein CASSQGEHPHTDYEQYV.